One sample yielded the 4 T cell receptor beta chains listed below, sequenced in a study of cytomegalovirus exposure and HLA in healthy donors. PCR involved 60 Vbeta and 13 Jbeta primers. Clones were sequenced by immunoSEQ multiplex PCR, and TCRdb holds only the in-frame ones, with some missing. The table records about 100,000 clones, 81% of them present only once. Material for sequencing was PBMCs. These receptor sequences come from a woman in her seventies in good health and CMV-seropositive.

The chain couples TRBV28 to TRBJ2-5, with 10 bases matching TRBD1. The CDR3 extends over 15 amino acids. Germline CDR1 and CDR2: MDHEN and SYDVKM. V shed 6 bases and J 5 bases; nucleotides not matched to a gene: 9. Here the CDR3 reads CASSRSTGGGETQYF. The DNA of the CDR3 is TGTGCCAGCAGCCGATCGACAGGGGGCGGGGAGACCCAGTACTTC.

The V gene is TRBV10-3, the J gene TRBJ2-5, with no clear D. Near its end, the DNA agrees better with TRBJ2-7, so the J call may be wrong. This CDR3 has 12 amino acids. Germline V CDR1 and CDR2: ENHRY, SYGVKD. CDR3 coding DNA: TGTGCCATCAGTGAGTCCTCCTACGAGCAGTACTTC. Translating it yields CAISESSYEQYF.

V gene TRBV10-1 combines with J gene TRBJ2-1, with D perhaps TRBD2 (6 bases). The CDR3 is made up of 15 amino acids. V was pared by 2 bases and J by 0 bases, with 8 bases between. Germline assignment: CDR1 WNHNN and CDR2 SYGVQD (reference sequence). CDR3 nucleotide sequence: TGCGCCAGCAGTGAGGTTAGCGGCTCCTACAATGAGCAGTTCTTC. Translating gives CASSEVSGSYNEQFF.

The V call is TRBV11-3, the J call TRBJ1-2; TRBD1 agrees at 7 bases. The CDR3 runs to 15 residues. Germline CDR1 reads SGHNT; CDR2 reads YENEEA. The J segment lost 4 bases and the V segment lost 4 bases, leaving 9 bases of the junction unmatched. The CDR3 spells CASSSTQGLGYGYTF. The CDR3 region has the DNA TGTGCCAGCAGCTCGACACAGGGGCTGGGCTATGGCTACACCTTC. Looking up the rest from reference TRBV11-3 and TRBJ1-2 gives the full variable domain: EAGVVQSPRYKIIEKKQPVAFWCNPISGHNTLYWYLQNLGQGPELLIRYENEEAVDDSQLPKDRFSAERLKGVDSTLKIQPAELGDSAVYLCASSSTQGLGYGYTFGSGTRLTVV.